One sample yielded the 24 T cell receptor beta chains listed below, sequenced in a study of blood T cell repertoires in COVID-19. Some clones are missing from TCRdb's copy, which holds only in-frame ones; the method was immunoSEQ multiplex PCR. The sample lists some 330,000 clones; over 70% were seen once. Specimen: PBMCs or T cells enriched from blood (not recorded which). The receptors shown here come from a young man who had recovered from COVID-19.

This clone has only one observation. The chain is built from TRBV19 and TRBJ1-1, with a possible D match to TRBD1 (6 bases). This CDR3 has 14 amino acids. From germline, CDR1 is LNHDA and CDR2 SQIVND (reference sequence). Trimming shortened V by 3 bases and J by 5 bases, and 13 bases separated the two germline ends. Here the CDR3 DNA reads TGTGCCAGTAGTATCCTACAGGGTCGGACTGAAGCTTTCTTT. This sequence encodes CASSILQGRTEAFF. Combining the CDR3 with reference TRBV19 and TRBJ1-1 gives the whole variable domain DGGITQSPKYLFRKEGQNVTLSCEQNLNHDAMYWYRQDPGQGLRLIYYSQIVNDFQKGDIAEGYSVSREKKESFPLTVTSAQKNPTAFYLCASSILQGRTEAFFGQGTRLTVV.

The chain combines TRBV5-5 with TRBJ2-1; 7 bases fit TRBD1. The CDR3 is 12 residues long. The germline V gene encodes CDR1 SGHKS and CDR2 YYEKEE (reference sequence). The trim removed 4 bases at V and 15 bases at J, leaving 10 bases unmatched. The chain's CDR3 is CASSVNDRVGFF. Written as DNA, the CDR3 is TGTGCCAGCAGCGTAAACGACAGGGTCGGGTTCTTC.

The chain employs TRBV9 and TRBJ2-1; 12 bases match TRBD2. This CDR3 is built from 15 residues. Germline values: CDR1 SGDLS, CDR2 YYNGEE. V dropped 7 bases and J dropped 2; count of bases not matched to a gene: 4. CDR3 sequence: CASSTSGGTYNEQFF. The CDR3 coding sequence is TGTGCCAGCTCTACTAGCGGGGGGACCTACAATGAGCAGTTCTTC. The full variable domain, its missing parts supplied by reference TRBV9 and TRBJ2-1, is DSGVTQTPKHLITATGQRVTLRCSPRSGDLSVYWYQQSLDQGLQFLIQYYNGEERAKGNILERFSAQQFPDLHSELNLSSLELGDSALYFCASSTSGGTYNEQFFGPGTRLTVL.

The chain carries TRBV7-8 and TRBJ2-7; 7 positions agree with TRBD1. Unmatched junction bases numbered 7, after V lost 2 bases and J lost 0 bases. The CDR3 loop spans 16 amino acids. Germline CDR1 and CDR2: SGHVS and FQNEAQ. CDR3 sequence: CASSLPRTGISYEQYF. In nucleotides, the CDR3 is TGTGCCAGCAGCTTACCCCGGACAGGTATCTCCTACGAGCAGTACTTC.

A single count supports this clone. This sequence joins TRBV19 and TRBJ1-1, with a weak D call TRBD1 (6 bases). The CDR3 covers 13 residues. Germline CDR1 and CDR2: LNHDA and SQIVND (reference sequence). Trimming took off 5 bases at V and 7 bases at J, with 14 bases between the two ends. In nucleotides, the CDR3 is TGTGCCAGTAGTCCCTCGGACAGTCTTGAAGCTTTCTTT. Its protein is CASSPSDSLEAFF.

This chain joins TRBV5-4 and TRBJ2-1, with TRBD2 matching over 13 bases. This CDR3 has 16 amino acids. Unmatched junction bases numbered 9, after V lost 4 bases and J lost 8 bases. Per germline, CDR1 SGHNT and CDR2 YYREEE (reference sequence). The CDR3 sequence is CASSEKLAGGPDEQFF. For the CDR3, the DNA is TGTGCCAGCAGCGAAAAACTAGCGGGGGGGCCGGATGAGCAGTTCTTC. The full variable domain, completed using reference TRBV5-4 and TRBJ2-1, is ETGVTQSPTHLIKTRGQQVTLRCSSQSGHNTVSWYQQALGQGPQFIFQYYREEENGRGNFPPRFSGLQFPNYSSELNVNALELDDSALYLCASSEKLAGGPDEQFFGPGTRLTVL.

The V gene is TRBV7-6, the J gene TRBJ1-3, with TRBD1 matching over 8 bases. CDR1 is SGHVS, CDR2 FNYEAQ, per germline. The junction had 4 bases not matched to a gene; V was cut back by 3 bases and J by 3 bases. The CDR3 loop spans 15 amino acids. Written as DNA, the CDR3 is TGTGCCAGCAGCTTGGACAGGGTGCTTGGAAACACCATATATTTT. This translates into CASSLDRVLGNTIYF.

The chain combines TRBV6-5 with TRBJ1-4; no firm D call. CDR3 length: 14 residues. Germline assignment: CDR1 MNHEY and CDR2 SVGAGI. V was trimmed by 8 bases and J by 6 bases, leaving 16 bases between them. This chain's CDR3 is CASSRVGEDEKLFF. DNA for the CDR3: TGTGCCAGCTCACGGGTTGGGGAGGATGAAAAACTGTTTTTT.

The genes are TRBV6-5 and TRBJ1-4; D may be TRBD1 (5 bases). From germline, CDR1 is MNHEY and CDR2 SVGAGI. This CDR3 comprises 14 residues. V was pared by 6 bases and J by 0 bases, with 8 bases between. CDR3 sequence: CASRRQSTNEKLFF. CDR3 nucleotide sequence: TGTGCCAGCAGACGACAGTCAACTAATGAAAAACTGTTTTTT.

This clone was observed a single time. In DNA, the CDR3 is TGTGCCAGCAGTCCAACGTACGGGACTAGCGGACTCTACGAGCAGTACTTC. Protein sequence: CASSPTYGTSGLYEQYF. The genes are TRBV28 and TRBJ2-7; 11 bases are shared with TRBD2. Trimming took 5 bases from V and 3 from J; bases not matched to a gene: 12. In germline, CDR1 is MDHEN, CDR2 SYDVKM. The CDR3 has 17 residues.

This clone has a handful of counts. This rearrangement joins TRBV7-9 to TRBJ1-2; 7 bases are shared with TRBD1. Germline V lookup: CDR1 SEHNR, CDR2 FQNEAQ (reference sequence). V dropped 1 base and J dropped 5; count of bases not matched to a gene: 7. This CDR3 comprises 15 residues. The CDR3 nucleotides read TGTGCCAGCAGCTTAGGGGACAGTCGGGTGTATGGCTACACCTTC. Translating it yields CASSLGDSRVYGYTF. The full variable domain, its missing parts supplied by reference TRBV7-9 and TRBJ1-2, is DTGVSQNPRHKITKRGQNVTFRCDPISEHNRLYWYRQTLGQGPEFLTYFQNEAQLEKSRLLSDRFSAERPKGSFSTLEIQRTEQGDSAMYLCASSLGDSRVYGYTFGSGTRLTVV.

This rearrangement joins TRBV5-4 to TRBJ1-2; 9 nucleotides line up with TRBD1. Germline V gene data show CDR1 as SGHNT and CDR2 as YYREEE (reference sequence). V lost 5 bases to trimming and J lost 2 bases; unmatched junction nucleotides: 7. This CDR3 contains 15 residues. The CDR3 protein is CASRTWDRDNYGYTF. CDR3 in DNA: TGTGCCAGCAGGACCTGGGACAGGGACAACTATGGCTACACCTTC.

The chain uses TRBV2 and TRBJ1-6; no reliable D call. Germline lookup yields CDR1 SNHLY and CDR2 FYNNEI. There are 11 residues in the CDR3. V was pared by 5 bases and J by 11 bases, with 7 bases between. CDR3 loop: CASSIIAPLHF. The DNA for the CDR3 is TGTGCCAGCAGTATCATTGCACCCCTCCACTTT.

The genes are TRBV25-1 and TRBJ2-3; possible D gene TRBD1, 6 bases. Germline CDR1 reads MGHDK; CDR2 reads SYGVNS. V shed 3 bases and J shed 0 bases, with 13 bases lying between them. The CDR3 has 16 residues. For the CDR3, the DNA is TGTGCCAGCAGTGAGCCCGGGACAAGGAGCACAGATACGCAGTATTTT. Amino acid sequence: CASSEPGTRSTDTQYF.

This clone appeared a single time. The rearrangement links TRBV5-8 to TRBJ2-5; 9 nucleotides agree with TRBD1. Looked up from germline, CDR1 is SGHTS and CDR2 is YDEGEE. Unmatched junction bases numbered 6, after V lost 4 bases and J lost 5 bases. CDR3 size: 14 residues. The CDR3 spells CASSLGQGRETQYF. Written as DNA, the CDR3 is TGTGCCAGCAGCCTCGGACAGGGGCGGGAGACCCAGTACTTC.

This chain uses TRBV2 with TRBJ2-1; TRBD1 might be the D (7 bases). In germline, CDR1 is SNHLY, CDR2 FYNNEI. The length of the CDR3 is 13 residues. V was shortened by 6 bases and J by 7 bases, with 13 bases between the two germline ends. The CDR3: CASSETGRNEQFF. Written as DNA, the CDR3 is TGTGCCAGCAGCGAGACAGGGAGGAATGAGCAGTTCTTC.

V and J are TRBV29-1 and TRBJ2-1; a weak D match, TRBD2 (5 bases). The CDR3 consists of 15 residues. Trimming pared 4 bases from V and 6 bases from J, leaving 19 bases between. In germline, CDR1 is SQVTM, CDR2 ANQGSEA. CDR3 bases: TGCAGCGTTGGCCCGCCTAGCTGGCCTGTCAATGAGCAGTTCTTC. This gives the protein CSVGPPSWPVNEQFF.

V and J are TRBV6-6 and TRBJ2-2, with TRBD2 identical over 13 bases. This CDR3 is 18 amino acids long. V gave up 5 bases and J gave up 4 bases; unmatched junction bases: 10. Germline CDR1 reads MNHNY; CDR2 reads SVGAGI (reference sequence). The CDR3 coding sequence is TGTGCCAGCAGTCACGGGACTAGCGGGGACCCGAGCACCGGGGAGCTGTTTTTT. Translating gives CASSHGTSGDPSTGELFF.

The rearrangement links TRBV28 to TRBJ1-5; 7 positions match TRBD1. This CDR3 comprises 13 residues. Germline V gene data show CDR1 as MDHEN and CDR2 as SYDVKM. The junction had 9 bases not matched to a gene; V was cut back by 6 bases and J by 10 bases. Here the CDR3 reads CASRVQGTRPQHF. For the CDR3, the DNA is TGTGCCAGCAGAGTACAGGGGACGCGTCCCCAGCATTTT.

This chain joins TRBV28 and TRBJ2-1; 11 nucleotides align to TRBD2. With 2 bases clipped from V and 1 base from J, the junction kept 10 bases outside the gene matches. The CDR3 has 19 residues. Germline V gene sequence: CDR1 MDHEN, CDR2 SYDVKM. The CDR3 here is CASSLGTSGQTVSYNEQFF. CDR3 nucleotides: TGTGCCAGCAGTTTAGGGACTAGCGGCCAAACAGTTTCCTACAATGAGCAGTTCTTC. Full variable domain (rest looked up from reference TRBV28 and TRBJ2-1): DVKVTQSSRYLVKRTGEKVFLECVQDMDHENMFWYRQDPGLGLRLIYFSYDVKMKEKGDIPEGYSVSREKKERFSLILESASTNQTSMYLCASSLGTSGQTVSYNEQFFGPGTRLTVL.

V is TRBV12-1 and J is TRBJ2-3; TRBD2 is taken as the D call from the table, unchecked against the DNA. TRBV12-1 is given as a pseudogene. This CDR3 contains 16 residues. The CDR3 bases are TGTGCCAGCAGTTGGACTAGCGGGGGCCTCGGAGATACGCAGTATTTT. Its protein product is CASSWTSGGLGDTQYF.

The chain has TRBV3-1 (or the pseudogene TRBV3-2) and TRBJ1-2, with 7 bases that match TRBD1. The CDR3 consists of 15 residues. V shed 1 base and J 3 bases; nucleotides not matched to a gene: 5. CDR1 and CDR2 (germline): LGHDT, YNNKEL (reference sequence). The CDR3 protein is CASSQVGQSYYGYTF. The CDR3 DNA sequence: TGTGCCAGCAGCCAAGTGGGACAGTCCTACTATGGCTACACCTTC.

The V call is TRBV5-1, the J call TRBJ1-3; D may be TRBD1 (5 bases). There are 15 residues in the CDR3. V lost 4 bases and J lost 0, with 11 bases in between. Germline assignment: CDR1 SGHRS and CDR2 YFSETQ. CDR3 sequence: CASSTGRSSGNTIYF. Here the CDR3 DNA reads TGCGCCAGCAGCACAGGACGGAGCTCTGGAAACACCATATATTTT.

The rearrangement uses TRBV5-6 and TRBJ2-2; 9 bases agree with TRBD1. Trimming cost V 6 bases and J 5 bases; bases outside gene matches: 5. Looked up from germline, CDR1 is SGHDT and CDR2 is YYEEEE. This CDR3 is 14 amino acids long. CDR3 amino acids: CASKGQGRTGELFF. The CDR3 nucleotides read TGTGCCAGCAAAGGACAGGGGAGAACCGGGGAGCTGTTTTTT.